The T cell receptor beta chain under discussion was sequenced for a study of blood T cell repertoires in COVID-19. Study summary: T cells, B-cell-depleted T cells, or PBMCs supplied cDNA or gDNA.

Only in-frame clones appear in the TCRdb table, and some are missing; sequencing was by immunoSEQ multiplex PCR. The repertoire has 400,000 to 450,000 clones, about 89% of them found once; the top ten carry approximately 1.5%. V was cut by 7 bases and J by 4 bases, with 17 bases left in between. Germline CDR1 and CDR2: MNHEY and SMNVEV (reference sequence). The CDR3 extends over 15 amino acids. One Seattle source followed patients from active infection through their disease course. This clone was counted only a few times. The chain has TRBV27 and TRBJ2-1; possibly TRBD2 for D (7 bases). The sequencing input was peripheral blood. The receptor was derived from a woman in her 40s with COVID-19, enrolled during active disease. CDR3 region: CASTQTGGSYNEQFF. CDR3 coding DNA: TGTGCCAGCACCCAAACGGGGGGCTCGTACAATGAGCAGTTCTTC.